This passage covers 15 T cell receptor beta chains from one sample sequenced in a study of CD8+CD57+ T cells in acquired aplastic anemia. It was patients with CD8+CD57+ cell expansion by flow cytometry who were chosen for sequencing. The template for TCR beta VDJ and CDR3 sequence profiling was genomic DNA. TCRdb reprocessed the reads with MiXCR, giving one entry per CDR3 protein. The profile shows some 98,000 distinct CDR3 sequences, about 67% of them singletons. The sequenced material came from sorted CD4+, CD8+, or CD8+CD57+ T cells (not recorded which) from PBMCs. The receptors shown here come from a human donor with aplastic anemia.

The rearrangement uses TRBV7-2 and TRBJ1-2, with 7 nucleotides matching TRBD1. V shed 3 bases and J 7 bases; nucleotides not matched to a gene: 5. The CDR3 is 13 amino acids. Germline lookup yields CDR1 SGHTA and CDR2 FQGNSA. The CDR3 loop reads CASSFEGAGGYTF. As DNA, the CDR3 is TGTGCCAGCAGCTTTGAGGGGGCTGGTGGCTACACCTTC.

The chain couples TRBV5-8 to TRBJ1-2, with D possibly matching TRBD1 (6 bases). This CDR3 contains 13 residues. V dropped 6 bases and J dropped 8 bases, with 17 bases sitting between them. Looked up from germline, CDR1 is SGHTS and CDR2 is YDEGEE. The chain's CDR3 is CASTIDRLRGYTF. The CDR3 nucleotides read TGTGCCAGCACCATAGACAGGCTCCGGGGCTACACCTTC.

The V call is TRBV20-1, the J call TRBJ2-6, with D unresolved. V was shortened by 1 base and J by 0 bases, with 7 bases between the two germline ends. Per the germline V gene, CDR1 is DFQATT and CDR2 is SNEGSKA (reference sequence). The CDR3 contains 15 residues. CDR3 bases: TGCAGTGCTAGAGTGAGAATCTCTGGGGCCAACGTCCTGACTTTC. Translating it yields CSARVRISGANVLTF.

The chain combines TRBV2 with TRBJ2-7; D is undetermined. The CDR3 sequence is 14 residues long. Germline V CDR1 and CDR2: SNHLY, FYNNEI. V lost 2 bases and J 2 bases, leaving 10 bases between the germline ends. CDR3 residues: CASSEMLATYEQYF. The CDR3 DNA reads TGTGCCAGCAGTGAAATGCTTGCCACCTACGAGCAGTACTTC.

The gene calls are TRBV9 and TRBJ2-7, with D possibly TRBD1 on 5 matching bases. Trimming took 10 bases from V and 4 from J, leaving 30 bases between them. Germline-derived CDR1 and CDR2 are SGDLS and YYNGEE. The CDR3 spans 17 residues. The CDR3 DNA reads TGTGCCGGCACCACCTCGTTTGTGGGCAGGGTGGATTACGAGCAGTACTTC. Translation gives CAGTTSFVGRVDYEQYF.

The rearrangement uses TRBV11-2 and TRBJ2-1, with 12 bases fitting TRBD2. Trimming cost V 5 bases and J 6 bases; bases outside gene matches: 5. Germline CDR1 SGHAT, CDR2 FQNNGV. There are 15 residues in the CDR3. The CDR3 loop reads CASSPGTSGLNEQFF. The CDR3 DNA reads as TGTGCCAGCAGCCCCGGGACTAGCGGGCTCAATGAGCAGTTCTTC.

The chain recombines TRBV19 with TRBJ1-4, with 7 bases that match TRBD1. The V gene end was trimmed by 3 bases and the J gene end by 7 bases; junction bases not matched to a gene: 5. Germline V CDR1 and CDR2: LNHDA, SQIVND (reference sequence). The CDR3 sequence is 14 residues long. In DNA form, the CDR3 reads TGTGCCAGTAGTATGGACAGGTGGAGTGAAAAACTGTTTTTT. Protein product: CASSMDRWSEKLFF.

This clonotype appeared a single time. The junction and the germline gene differ at one end; a read error may be behind it. V usage is TRBV7-9 and J usage is TRBJ2-7; D is unresolved. CDR3 length equals 11 residues. CDR1 is SEHNR, CDR2 FQNEAQ, per germline (reference sequence). This CDR3 reads CASSLSGPKGF. The CDR3 DNA is TGTGCCAGCAGCTTATCCGGGCCTAAGGGCTTC.

The chain joins TRBV20-1 to TRBJ1-2; D remains unclear. This CDR3 is 12 amino acids long. The V gene's germline CDR1 is DFQATT and CDR2 SNEGSKA (reference sequence). The V end lost 6 bases, the J end lost 2 bases, and 10 bases lay between the germline ends. The CDR3 protein is CSAKQVNYGYTF. Written as DNA, the CDR3 is TGCAGTGCGAAACAAGTAAACTATGGCTACACCTTC.

V and J are TRBV7-6 and TRBJ2-7; no firm D call. Germline lookup yields CDR1 SGHVS and CDR2 FNYEAQ. V lost 1 base, J lost 5 bases, and 12 bases lay in between. This CDR3 is built from 14 residues. This chain's CDR3 is CASSLVMGKDEQYF. CDR3 coding DNA: TGTGCCAGCAGCTTAGTAATGGGAAAGGACGAGCAGTACTTC.

This clonotype has just one count. The genes are TRBV2 and TRBJ2-2; D remains ambiguous. The germline V gene encodes CDR1 SNHLY and CDR2 FYNNEI. The CDR3 loop spans 14 amino acids. V shed 5 bases and J shed 3 bases, with 10 bases lying between them. The CDR3 coding sequence is TGTGCCAGCAGTCGCTTTAGGGACACCGGGGAGCTGTTTTTT. It yields the protein CASSRFRDTGELFF.

The CDR3, as DNA: TGCAGTGGGACTAGCGGGGGGGCTGACCAAGAGACCCAGTACTTC. Protein: CSGTSGGADQETQYF. This chain connects TRBV20-1 to TRBJ2-5, with 15 positions matching TRBD2. The V gene's germline CDR1 is DFQATT and CDR2 SNEGSKA (reference sequence). V dropped 7 bases and J dropped 0; count of bases not matched to a gene: 3. CDR3 length equals 15 residues.

Ten or more counts support this clonotype. V usage is TRBV7-9 and J usage is TRBJ2-7, with D maybe TRBD2 (5 bases). This CDR3 comprises 17 residues. Germline CDR1 SEHNR, CDR2 FQNEAQ (reference sequence). V was pared by 2 bases and J by 0 bases, with 17 bases between. The CDR3 spells CASSLSLGGGFSYEQYF. The CDR3 bases are TGTGCCAGCAGCTTATCTCTCGGCGGAGGTTTCTCCTACGAGCAGTACTTC.

The V gene is TRBV20-1, the J gene TRBJ1-2; 8 bases match TRBD1. After removal of 3 bases from V and 0 bases from J, the junction contained 6 bases not matched to a gene. CDR3 size: 15 residues. The V gene's germline CDR1 is DFQATT and CDR2 SNEGSKA (reference sequence). The CDR3 nucleotides read TGCAGTGCTAGGATAGGACAGGGAGCTAACTATGGCTACACCTTC. This sequence encodes CSARIGQGANYGYTF.

The chain couples TRBV15 to TRBJ1-6, with 12 bases aligning to TRBD1. Germline V CDR1 and CDR2: LNHNV, YYDKDF (reference sequence). Unmatched junction bases numbered 7, after V lost 4 bases and J lost 6 bases. The CDR3 sequence is 17 residues long. CDR3 bases: TGTGCCACCAGCATCCCGGGACAGGGGGCTTCTAATTCACCCCTCCACTTT. Its translation: CATSIPGQGASNSPLHF.